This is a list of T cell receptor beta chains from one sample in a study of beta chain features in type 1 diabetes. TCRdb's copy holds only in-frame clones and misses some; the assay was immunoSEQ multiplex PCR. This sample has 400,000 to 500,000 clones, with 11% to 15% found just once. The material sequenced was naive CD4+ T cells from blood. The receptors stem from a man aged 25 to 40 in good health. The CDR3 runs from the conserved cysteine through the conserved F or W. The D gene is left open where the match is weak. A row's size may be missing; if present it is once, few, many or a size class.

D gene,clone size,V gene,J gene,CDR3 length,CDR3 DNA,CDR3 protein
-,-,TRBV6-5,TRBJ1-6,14,TGTGCCAGCAGTTACTCGAAGAGGAATTACATCGTCCACTTT,CASSYSKRNYIVHF
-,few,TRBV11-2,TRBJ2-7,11,TGTGCCAGCAGCTCTTACTACGAGCAGTACTTC,CASSSYYEQYF
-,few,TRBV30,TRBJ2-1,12,TGTGCCTGGAGTGAACGGCTAAATGAGCAGTTCTTC,CAWSERLNEQFF
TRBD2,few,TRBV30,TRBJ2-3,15,TGTGCCTGGAGTGTGAGACTAGCTAACACAGATACGCAGTATTTT,CAWSVRLANTDTQYF
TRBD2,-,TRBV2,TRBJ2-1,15,TGTGCCAGCCGGGAGCTAGCGGGGGTTATGAATGAGCAGTTCTTC,CASRELAGVMNEQFF
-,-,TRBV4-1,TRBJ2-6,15,TGCGCCAGCAGCCAAGAGGTATATGGGGCCAACGTCCTGACTTTC,CASSQEVYGANVLTF
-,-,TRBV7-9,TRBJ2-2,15,TGTGCCAGCAACACCCGCCGGGGGGCCACCGGGGAGCTGTTTTTT,CASNTRRGATGELFF
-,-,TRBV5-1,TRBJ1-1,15,TGCGCCAGCAGCCCAATGGGACGGACGAACACTGAAGCTTTCTTT,CASSPMGRTNTEAFF
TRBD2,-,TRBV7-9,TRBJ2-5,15,TGTGCCGGGGCACTAGCGGGAGGATACGGAGAGACCCAGTACTTC,CAGALAGGYGETQYF
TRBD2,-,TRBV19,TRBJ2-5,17,TGTGCCAGTAGTATACGCCGACTAGCGGGAGGGCGGGAGACCCAGTACTTC,CASSIRRLAGGRETQYF
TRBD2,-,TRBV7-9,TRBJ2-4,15,TGTGCCAGCAGCTTGTCGAGCGGGAGCGTCGACATTCAGTACTTC,CASSLSSGSVDIQYF
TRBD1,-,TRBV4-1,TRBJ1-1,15,TGCGCCAGCACCACAGGGGTGGTACTGAACACTGAAGCTTTCTTT,CASTTGVVLNTEAFF
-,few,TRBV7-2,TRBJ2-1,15,TGTGCCAGCAGCTTAGACATTGGCCCCACCTCTGAGCAGTTCTTC,CASSLDIGPTSEQFF
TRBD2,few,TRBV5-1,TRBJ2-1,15,TGCGCCAGCAGCTTGGGACTAGCGGGAGTCAATGAGCAGTTCTTC,CASSLGLAGVNEQFF
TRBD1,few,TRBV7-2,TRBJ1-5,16,TGTGCCAGCAGCACGGAGGGGGCGGGGAGCAATCAGCCCCAGCATTTT,CASSTEGAGSNQPQHF
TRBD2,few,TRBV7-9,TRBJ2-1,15,TGTGCCAGCAGCTTAGAGGGCGGGAGGACCAATGAGCAGTTCTTC,CASSLEGGRTNEQFF
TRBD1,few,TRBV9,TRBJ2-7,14,TGTGCCAGCAGCGCGGGACAGTTCGCCTACGAGCAGTACTTC,CASSAGQFAYEQYF
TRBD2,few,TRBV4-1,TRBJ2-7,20,TGCGCCAGCAGCCAAGATCTGAGGGCTAGCGGGGGGTCGACGTTAAACGAGCAGTACTTC,CASSQDLRASGGSTLNEQYF
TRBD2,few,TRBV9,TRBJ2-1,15,TGTGCCAGCAGCGCAGAGCGGGGGGTCTACAATGAGCAGTTCTTC,CASSAERGVYNEQFF
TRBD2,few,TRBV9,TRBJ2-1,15,TGTGCCAGCAGCGTCGACTCTGGACTAGGGAATGAGCAGTTCTTC,CASSVDSGLGNEQFF
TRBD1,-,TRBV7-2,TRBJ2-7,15,TGTGCCAGCAGCCTCAACAGGGGGCGCAAGTACGAGCAGTACTTC,CASSLNRGRKYEQYF
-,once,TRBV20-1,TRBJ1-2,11,TGCAGTGCTAGAGATGGCATAGGCTACACCTTC,CSARDGIGYTF
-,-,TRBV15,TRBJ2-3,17,TGTGCCACCAGCGGAAGGAAAGGGGCAGCTAGCACAGATACGCAGTATTTT,CATSGRKGAASTDTQYF
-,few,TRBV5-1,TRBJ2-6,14,TGCGCCAGCAGCGCCCCCAGGGGTGACAACGTCCTGACTTTC,CASSAPRGDNVLTF
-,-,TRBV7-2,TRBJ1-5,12,TGTGCCAGCAGCTTAGGGGGGCAGCCCCAGCATTTT,CASSLGGQPQHF
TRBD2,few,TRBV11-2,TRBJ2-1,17,TGTGCCAGCAGCTTAGCTATTGCTAGCGGCCCGTACAATGAGCAGTTCTTC,CASSLAIASGPYNEQFF
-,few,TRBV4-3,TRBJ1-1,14,TGCGCCAGCAGCGTGGACAGACTGAACACTGAAGCTTTCTTT,CASSVDRLNTEAFF
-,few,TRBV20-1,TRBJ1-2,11,TGCAGTGCGGCAACAGGTCATGGCTACACCTTC,CSAATGHGYTF
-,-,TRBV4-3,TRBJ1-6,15,TGCGCCAGCAGCCAAGAGGCCAGGTCCGAGACACCCCTCCACTTT,CASSQEARSETPLHF
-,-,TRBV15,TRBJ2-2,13,TGTGCCACCAGCTTACGGGTCACCGGGGAGCTGTTTTTT,CATSLRVTGELFF
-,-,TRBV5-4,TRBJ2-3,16,TGTGCCAGCAGCCCCAGGATCGCACTAGTCACAGATACGCAGTATTTT,CASSPRIALVTDTQYF
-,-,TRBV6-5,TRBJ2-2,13,TGTGCCAGCACGCGGACAGCGGCCGGGGAGCTGTTTTTT,CASTRTAAGELFF
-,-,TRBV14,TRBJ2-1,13,TGTGCCAGCAGCCAAGACTTAAGGGGGGAGCAGTTCTTC,CASSQDLRGEQFF
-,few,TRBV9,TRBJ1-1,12,TGTGCCAGCAGCGTAGTGACGGGAGGAGCTTTCTTT,CASSVVTGGAFF
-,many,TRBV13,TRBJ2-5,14,TGTGCCAGCAGCTTACTGCAGCTGCAAGAGACCCAGTACTTC,CASSLLQLQETQYF
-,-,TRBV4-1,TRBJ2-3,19,TGCGCCAGCAGCCAAGATTTGAGCAGACGGGAGCCCTGGATAGATACGCAGTATTTT,CASSQDLSRREPWIDTQYF
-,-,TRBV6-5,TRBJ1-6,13,TGTGCCAGCAGTTACATAGGAGATTCACCCCTCCACTTT,CASSYIGDSPLHF
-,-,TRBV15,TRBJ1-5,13,TGTGCCACCAGCGAGGGGTTAAATCAGCCCCAGCATTTT,CATSEGLNQPQHF
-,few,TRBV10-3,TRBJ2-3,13,TGTGCCATCAGTGCCCCCACAGGAGATACGCAGTATTTT,CAISAPTGDTQYF
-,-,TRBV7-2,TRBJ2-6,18,TGTGCCAGCAGCTTGGTCCAGGAGGGGCTCTCTGGGGCCAACGTCCTGACTTTC,CASSLVQEGLSGANVLTF
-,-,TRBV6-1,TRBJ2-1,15,TGTGCCAGCAGTCTGGAGGACATATGGAACAATGAGCAGTTCTTC,CASSLEDIWNNEQFF
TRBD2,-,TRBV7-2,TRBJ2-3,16,TGTGCCAGCAGCCTAAGACTAGCGGGGGGCACAGATACGCAGTATTTT,CASSLRLAGGTDTQYF
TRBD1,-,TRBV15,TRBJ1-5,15,TGTGCCACCAGCAGAGGTATACAGGGGAATCAGCCCCAGCATTTT,CATSRGIQGNQPQHF
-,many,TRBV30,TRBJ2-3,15,TGTGCCTGGAGTCGATTAGGACACCTCACAGATACGCAGTATTTT,CAWSRLGHLTDTQYF
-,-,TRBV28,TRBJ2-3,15,TGTGCCAGCCCCCGGGACCTCGGGCCGGGAGATACGCAGTATTTT,CASPRDLGPGDTQYF